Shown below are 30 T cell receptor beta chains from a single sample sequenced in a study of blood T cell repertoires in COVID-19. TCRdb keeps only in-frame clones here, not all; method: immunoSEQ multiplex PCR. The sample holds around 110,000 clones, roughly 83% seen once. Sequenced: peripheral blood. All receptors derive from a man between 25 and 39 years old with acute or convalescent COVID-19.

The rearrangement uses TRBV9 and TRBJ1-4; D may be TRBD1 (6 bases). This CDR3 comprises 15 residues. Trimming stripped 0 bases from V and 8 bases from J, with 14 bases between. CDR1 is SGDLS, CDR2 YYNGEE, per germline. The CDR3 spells CASSVGRTAGEKLFF. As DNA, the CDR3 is TGTGCCAGCAGCGTAGGCCGGACAGCTGGGGAAAAACTGTTTTTT.

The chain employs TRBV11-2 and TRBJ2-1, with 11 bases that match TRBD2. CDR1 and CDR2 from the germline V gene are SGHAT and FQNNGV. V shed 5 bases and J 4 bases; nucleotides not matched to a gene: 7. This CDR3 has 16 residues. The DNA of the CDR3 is TGTGCCAGCAGCGTCGCTAGCGGGGGGATATACAATGAGCAGTTCTTC. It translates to CASSVASGGIYNEQFF.

In nucleotides, the CDR3 is TGTGCCAGCCGAGGACTAGCGGAAGAGACCCAGTACTTC. The encoded protein is CASRGLAEETQYF. This chain joins TRBV27 and TRBJ2-5; TRBD2 matches 10 bases. V lost 8 bases and J lost 3; bases outside the gene matches: 3. CDR3 length equals 13 residues. The V gene's germline CDR1 is MNHEY and CDR2 SMNVEV (reference sequence).

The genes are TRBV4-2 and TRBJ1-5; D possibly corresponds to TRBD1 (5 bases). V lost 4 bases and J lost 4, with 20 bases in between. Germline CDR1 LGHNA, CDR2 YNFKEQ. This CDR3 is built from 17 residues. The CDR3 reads CASSLLVAGTPNQPQHF. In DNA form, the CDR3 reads TGTGCCAGCAGCCTGTTAGTAGCAGGGACTCCTAATCAGCCCCAGCATTTT.

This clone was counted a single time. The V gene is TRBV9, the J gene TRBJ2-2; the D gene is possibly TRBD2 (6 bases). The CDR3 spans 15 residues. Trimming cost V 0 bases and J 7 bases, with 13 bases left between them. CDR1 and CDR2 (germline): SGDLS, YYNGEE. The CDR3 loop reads CASSVEGGSGGELFF. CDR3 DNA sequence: TGTGCCAGCAGCGTAGAGGGAGGTTCGGGCGGGGAGCTGTTTTTT.

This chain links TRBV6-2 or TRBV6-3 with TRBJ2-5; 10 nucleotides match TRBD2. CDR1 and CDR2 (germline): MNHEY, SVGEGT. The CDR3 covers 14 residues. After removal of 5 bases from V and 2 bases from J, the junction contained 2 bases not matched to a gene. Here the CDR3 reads CASSVAGGQETQYF. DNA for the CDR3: TGTGCCAGCAGTGTAGCGGGGGGACAAGAGACCCAGTACTTC.

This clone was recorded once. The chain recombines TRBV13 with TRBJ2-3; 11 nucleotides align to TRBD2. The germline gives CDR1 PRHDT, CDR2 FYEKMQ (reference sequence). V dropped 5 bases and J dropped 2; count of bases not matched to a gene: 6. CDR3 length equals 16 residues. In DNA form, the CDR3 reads TGTGCCAGCAGCCGATATAGCGGGAGGGCCACAGATACGCAGTATTTT. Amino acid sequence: CASSRYSGRATDTQYF.

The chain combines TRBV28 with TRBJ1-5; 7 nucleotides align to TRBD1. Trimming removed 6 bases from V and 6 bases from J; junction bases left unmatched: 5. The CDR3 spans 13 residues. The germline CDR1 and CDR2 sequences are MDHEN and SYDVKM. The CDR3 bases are TGTGCCAGCAGACAGGGGCTCGGTCAGCCCCAGCATTTT. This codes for CASRQGLGQPQHF.

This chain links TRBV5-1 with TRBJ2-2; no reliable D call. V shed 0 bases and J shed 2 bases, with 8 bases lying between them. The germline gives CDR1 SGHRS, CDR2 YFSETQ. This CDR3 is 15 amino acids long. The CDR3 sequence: CASSLEALNTGELFF. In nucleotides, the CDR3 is TGCGCCAGCAGCTTGGAGGCACTAAACACCGGGGAGCTGTTTTTT.

The CDR3 region has the DNA TGTGCCAGCAGCTTACTCGGGGGGGCTGAAGCTTTCTTT. It codes for CASSLLGGAEAFF. V usage is TRBV7-3 and J usage is TRBJ1-1; TRBD1 is a possible D gene (5 bases). Per germline, CDR1 SGHTA and CDR2 FQGTGA. Trimming took 2 bases from V and 6 from J, leaving 10 bases between them. This CDR3 is built from 13 residues.

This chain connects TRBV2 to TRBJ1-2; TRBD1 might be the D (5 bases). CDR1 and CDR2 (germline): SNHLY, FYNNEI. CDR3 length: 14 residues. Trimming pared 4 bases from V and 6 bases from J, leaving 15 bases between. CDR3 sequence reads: CASSGGREGNGYTF. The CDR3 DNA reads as TGTGCCAGCAGTGGGGGCAGGGAAGGAAATGGCTACACCTTC.

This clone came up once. CDR3 region: CASTLGHRHEQYV. DNA of the CDR3: TGTGCCAGCACTCTGGGACATCGCCACGAGCAGTACGTC. The chain joins TRBV21-1 to TRBJ2-7; the table's D call TRBD1 went unverified against the DNA. TRBV21-1 is flagged as a pseudogene. The CDR3 spans 13 residues.

The CDR3 bases are TGTGCCAGCAGCTTCGGTATTAATCTTAACACTGAAGCTTTCTTT. It yields the protein CASSFGINLNTEAFF. J is TRBJ1-1 and V is TRBV5-6; D unresolved. The germline gives CDR1 SGHDT, CDR2 YYEEEE. Trimming took off 2 bases at V and 2 bases at J, with 13 bases between the two ends. This CDR3 is built from 15 residues.

CDR3 sequence (DNA): TGTGCCAGCAGCTCCGGACAGGGGCAGATCAATCAGCCCCAGCATTTT. Its translation: CASSSGQGQINQPQHF. V and J are TRBV7-8 and TRBJ1-5, with TRBD1 matching over 9 bases. V lost 4 bases and J lost 3; bases outside the gene matches: 7. Germline V gene data show CDR1 as SGHVS and CDR2 as FQNEAQ. The CDR3 extends over 16 amino acids. Combining the CDR3 with reference TRBV7-8 and TRBJ1-5 gives the whole variable domain GAGVSQSPRYKVAKRGQDVALRCDPISGHVSLFWYQQALGQGPEFLTYFQNEAQLDKSGLPSDRFFAERPEGSVSTLKIQRTQQEDSAVYLCASSSGQGQINQPQHFGDGTRLSIL.

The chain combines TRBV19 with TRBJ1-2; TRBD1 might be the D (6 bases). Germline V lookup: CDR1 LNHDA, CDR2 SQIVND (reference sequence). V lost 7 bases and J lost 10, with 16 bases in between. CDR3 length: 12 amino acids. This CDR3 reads CASKGQGSYYTF. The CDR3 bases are TGTGCCAGTAAAGGTCAGGGGAGTTACTACACCTTC.

The CDR3 is CASSLGGLGYTF. The CDR3, as DNA: TGTGCCAGCAGCTTAGGGGGGCTTGGCTACACCTTC. This rearrangement joins TRBV7-2 to TRBJ1-2; possibly TRBD1 for D (6 bases). This CDR3 contains 12 residues. Trimming cost V 1 base and J 7 bases, with 7 bases left between them. Germline V gene lookup returns CDR1 SGHTA and CDR2 FQGNSA.

CDR3 coding DNA: TGTGCCTGGAGTGTAGGGGGAACAAGCACTGAAGCTTTCTTT. Translating gives CAWSVGGTSTEAFF. The V call is TRBV30, the J call TRBJ1-1; tentatively, D is TRBD1 (6 bases). CDR3 length equals 14 residues. Per the germline V gene, CDR1 is GTSNPN and CDR2 is SVGIG (reference sequence). V was shortened by 0 bases and J by 4 bases, with 12 bases between the two germline ends.

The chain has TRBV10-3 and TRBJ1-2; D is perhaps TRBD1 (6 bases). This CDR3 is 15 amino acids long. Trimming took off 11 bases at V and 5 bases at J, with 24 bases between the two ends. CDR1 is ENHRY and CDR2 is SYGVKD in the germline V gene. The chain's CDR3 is CASLLAGGPTYGYTF. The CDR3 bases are TGTGCCTCCCTACTAGCGGGGGGCCCAACTTATGGCTACACCTTC.

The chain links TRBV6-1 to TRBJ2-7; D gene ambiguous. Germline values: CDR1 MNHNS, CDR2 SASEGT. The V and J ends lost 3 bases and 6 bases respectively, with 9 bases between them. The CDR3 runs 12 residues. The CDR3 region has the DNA TGTGCCAGCAGTGAGTATGGGCTCGAGCAGTACTTC. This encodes CASSEYGLEQYF.

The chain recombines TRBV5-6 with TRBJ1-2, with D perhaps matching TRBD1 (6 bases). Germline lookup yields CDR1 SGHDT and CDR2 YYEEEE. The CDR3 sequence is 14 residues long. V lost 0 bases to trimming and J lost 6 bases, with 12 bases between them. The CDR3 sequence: CASSLVGQMHGYTF. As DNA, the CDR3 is TGTGCCAGCAGCTTGGTCGGACAGATGCATGGCTACACCTTC.

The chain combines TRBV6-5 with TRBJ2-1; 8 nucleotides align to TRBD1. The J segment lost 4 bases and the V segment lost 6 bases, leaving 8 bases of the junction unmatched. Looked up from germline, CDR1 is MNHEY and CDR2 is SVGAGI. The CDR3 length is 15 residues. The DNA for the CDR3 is TGTGCCAGCAGCATGCAGGGGGCCATTTACAATGAGCAGTTCTTC. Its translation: CASSMQGAIYNEQFF.

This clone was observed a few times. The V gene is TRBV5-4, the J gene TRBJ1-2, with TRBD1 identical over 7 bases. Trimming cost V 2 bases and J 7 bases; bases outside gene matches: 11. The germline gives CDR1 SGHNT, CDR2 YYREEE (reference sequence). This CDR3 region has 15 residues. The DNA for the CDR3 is TGTGCCAGCAGCTTAGCACAGGGGCTTTCTTCTGGCTACACCTTC. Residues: CASSLAQGLSSGYTF.

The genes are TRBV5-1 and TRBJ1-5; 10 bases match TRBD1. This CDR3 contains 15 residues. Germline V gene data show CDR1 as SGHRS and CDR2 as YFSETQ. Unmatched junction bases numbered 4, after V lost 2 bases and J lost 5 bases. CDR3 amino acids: CASSLTGQGDQPQHF. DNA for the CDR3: TGCGCCAGCAGCTTAACTGGACAGGGGGATCAGCCCCAGCATTTT.

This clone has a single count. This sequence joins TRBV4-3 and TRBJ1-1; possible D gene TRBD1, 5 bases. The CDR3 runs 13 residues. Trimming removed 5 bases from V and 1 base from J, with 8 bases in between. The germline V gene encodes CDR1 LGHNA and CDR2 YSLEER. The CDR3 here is CASSADRNTEAFF. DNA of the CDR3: TGCGCCAGCAGCGCCGACAGGAACACTGAAGCTTTCTTT.

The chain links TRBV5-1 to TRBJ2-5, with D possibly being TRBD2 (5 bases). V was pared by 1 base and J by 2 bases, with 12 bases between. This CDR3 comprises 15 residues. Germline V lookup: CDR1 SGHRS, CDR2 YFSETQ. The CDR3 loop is CASSLFGSFQETQYF. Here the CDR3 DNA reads TGCGCCAGCAGCTTGTTTGGGAGTTTTCAAGAGACCCAGTACTTC.

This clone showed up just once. For the CDR3, the DNA is TGTGCCAGCAGCCAACAGGGCCCAAATCAGCCCCAGCATTTT. Translating it yields CASSQQGPNQPQHF. V usage is TRBV14 and J usage is TRBJ1-5; TRBD1 is a possible D gene (5 bases). This CDR3 has 14 amino acids. The germline CDR1 and CDR2 sequences are SGHDN and FVKESK. Trimming cost V 2 bases and J 4 bases, with 9 bases left between them.

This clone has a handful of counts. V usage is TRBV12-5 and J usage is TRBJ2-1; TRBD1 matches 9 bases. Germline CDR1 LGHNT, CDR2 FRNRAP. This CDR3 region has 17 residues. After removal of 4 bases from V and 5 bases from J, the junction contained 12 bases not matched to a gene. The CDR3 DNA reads TGTGCTAGTGGTTGGCGTGGGGGACAGGGTGGGGACAATGAGCAGTTCTTC. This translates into CASGWRGGQGGDNEQFF.

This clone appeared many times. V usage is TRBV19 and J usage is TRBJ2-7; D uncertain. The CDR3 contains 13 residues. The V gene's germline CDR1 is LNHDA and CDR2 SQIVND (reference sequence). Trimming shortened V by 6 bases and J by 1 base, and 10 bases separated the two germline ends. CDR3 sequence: CASSPGLSYEQYF. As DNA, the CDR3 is TGTGCCAGTAGCCCCGGGTTATCCTACGAGCAGTACTTC. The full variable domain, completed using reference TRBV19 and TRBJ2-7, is DGGITQSPKYLFRKEGQNVTLSCEQNLNHDAMYWYRQDPGQGLRLIYYSQIVNDFQKGDIAEGYSVSREKKESFPLTVTSAQKNPTAFYLCASSPGLSYEQYFGPGTRLTVT.

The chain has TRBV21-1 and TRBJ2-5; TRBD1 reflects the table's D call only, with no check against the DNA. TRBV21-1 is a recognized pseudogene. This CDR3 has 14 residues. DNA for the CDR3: TGTGCCAGCAGAACACAGGGGTTCGTAGAGACCCAGTACTTC. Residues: CASRTQGFVETQYF.

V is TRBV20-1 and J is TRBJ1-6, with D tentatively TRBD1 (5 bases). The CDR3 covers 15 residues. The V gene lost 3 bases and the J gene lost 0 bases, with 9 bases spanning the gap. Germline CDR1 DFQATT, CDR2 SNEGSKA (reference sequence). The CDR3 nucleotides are TGCAGTGCTAGTAAAAGGGGCTCCTATAATTCACCCCTCCACTTT. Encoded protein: CSASKRGSYNSPLHF.